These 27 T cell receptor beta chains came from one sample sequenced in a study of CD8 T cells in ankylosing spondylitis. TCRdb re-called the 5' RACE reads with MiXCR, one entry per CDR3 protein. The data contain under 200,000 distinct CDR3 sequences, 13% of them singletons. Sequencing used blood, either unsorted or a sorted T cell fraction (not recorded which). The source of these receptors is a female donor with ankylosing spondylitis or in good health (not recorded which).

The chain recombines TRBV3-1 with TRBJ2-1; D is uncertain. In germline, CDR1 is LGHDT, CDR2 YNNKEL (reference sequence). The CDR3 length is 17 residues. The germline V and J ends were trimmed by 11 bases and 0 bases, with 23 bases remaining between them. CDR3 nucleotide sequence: TGTGCCTCCTCCCCCTCAGGAACCCCGAGCTCCTACAATGAGCAGTTCTTC. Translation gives CASSPSGTPSSYNEQFF.

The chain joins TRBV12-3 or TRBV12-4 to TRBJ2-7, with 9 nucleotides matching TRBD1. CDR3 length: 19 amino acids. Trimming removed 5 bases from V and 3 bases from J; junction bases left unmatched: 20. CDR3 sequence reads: CASSRGAGTGIFGIYEQYF. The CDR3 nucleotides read TGTGCCAGCAGTCGTGGGGCCGGGACAGGGATATTTGGCATCTACGAGCAGTACTTC.

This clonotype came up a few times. The DNA of the CDR3 is TGTGCCAGCAGTAAACGAGTAGCGGGGAGCGGGAATGAGCAGTTCTTC. Protein: CASSKRVAGSGNEQFF. The chain uses TRBV7-3 and TRBJ2-1, with 8 bases identical to TRBD2. The length of the CDR3 is 16 residues. Germline CDR1 and CDR2: SGHTA and FQGTGA. V dropped 6 bases and J dropped 7; count of bases not matched to a gene: 14.

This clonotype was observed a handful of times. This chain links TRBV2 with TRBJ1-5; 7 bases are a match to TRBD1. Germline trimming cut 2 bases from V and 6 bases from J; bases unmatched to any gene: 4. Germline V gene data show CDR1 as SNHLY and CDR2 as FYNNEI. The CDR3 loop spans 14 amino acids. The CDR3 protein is CASSERGGGQPQHF. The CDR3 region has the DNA TGTGCCAGCAGTGAACGAGGGGGCGGTCAGCCCCAGCATTTT. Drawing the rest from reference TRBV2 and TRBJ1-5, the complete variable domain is EPEVTQTPSHQVTQMGQEVILRCVPISNHLYFYWYRQILGQKVEFLVSFYNNEISEKSEIFDDQFSVERPDGSNFTLKIRSTKLEDSAMYFCASSERGGGQPQHFGDGTRLSIL.

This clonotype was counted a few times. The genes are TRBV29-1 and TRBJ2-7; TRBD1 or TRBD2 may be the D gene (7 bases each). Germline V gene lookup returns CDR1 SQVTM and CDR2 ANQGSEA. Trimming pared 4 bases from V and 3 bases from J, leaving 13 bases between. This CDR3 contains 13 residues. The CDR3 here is CSVATGRDYEQYF. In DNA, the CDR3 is TGCAGCGTTGCGACAGGGAGGGACTACGAGCAGTACTTC.

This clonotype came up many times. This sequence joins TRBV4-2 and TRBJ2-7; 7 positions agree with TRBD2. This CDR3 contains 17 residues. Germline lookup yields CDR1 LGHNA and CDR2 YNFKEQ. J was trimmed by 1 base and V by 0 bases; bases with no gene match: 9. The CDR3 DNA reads TGTGCCAGCAGCCAAGATCGGGCGGGGCGGGGGTCCTACGAGCAGTACTTC. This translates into CASSQDRAGRGSYEQYF.

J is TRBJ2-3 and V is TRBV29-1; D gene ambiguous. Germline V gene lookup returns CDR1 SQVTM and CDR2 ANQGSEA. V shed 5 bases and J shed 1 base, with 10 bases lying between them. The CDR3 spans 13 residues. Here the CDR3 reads CSVRSTGTDTQYF. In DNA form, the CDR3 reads TGCAGCGTTCGATCGACGGGCACAGATACGCAGTATTTT.

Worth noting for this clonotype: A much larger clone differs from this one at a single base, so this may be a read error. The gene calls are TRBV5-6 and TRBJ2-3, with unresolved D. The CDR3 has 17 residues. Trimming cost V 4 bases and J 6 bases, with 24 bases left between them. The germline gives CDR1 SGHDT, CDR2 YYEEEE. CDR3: CASSAVVGASPRDTQYF. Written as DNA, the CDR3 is TGTGCCAGCAGCGCAGTGGTTGGTGCCTCGCCTCGGGATACGCAGTATTTT.

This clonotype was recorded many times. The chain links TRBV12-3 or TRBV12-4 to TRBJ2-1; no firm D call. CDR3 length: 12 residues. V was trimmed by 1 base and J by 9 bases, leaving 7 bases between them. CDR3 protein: CASSLVTGEQFF. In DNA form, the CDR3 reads TGTGCCAGCAGTTTAGTGACGGGTGAGCAGTTCTTC.

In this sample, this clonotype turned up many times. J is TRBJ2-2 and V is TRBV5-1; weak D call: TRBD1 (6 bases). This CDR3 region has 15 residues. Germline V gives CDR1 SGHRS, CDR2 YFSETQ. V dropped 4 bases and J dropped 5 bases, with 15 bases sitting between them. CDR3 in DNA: TGCGCCAGCAGCCCAACAGGGTTTTCGACCGGGGAGCTGTTTTTT. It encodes CASSPTGFSTGELFF.

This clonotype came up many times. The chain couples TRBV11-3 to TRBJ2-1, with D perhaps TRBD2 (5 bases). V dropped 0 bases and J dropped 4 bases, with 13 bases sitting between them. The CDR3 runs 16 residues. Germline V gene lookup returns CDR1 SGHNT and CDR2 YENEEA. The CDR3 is CASSLDPRGSYNEQFF. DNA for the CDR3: TGTGCCAGCAGCTTAGATCCCCGGGGTTCTTACAATGAGCAGTTCTTC.

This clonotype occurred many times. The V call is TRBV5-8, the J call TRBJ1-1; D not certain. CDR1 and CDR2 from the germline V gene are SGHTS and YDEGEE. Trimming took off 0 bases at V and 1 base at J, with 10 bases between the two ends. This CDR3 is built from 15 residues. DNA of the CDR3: TGTGCCAGCAGCTTGGTTGGGATACAGAACACTGAAGCTTTCTTT. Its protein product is CASSLVGIQNTEAFF.

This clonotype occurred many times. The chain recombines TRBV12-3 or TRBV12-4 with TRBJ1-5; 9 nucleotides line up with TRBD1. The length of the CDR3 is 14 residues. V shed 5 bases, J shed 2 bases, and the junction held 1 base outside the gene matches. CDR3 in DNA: TGTGCCAGCAGTCGGACAGGGGGCAATCAGCCCCAGCATTTT. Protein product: CASSRTGGNQPQHF.

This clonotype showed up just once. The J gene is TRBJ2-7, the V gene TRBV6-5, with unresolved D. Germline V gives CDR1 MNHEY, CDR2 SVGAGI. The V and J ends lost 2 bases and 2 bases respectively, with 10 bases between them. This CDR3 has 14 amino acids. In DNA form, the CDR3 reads TGTGCCAGCAGTTACCCCTTGTCGGCCTACGAGCAGTACTTC. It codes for CASSYPLSAYEQYF.

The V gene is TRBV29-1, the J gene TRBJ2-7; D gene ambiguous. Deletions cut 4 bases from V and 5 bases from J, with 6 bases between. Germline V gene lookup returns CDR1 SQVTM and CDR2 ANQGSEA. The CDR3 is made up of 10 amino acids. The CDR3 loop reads CSVAAHEQYF. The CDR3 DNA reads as TGCAGCGTTGCTGCCCACGAGCAGTACTTC.

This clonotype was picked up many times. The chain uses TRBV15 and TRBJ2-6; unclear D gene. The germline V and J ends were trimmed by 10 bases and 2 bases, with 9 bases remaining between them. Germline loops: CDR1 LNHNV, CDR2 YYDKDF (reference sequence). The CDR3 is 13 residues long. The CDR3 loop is CAIGPPGANVLTF. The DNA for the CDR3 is TGTGCCATCGGGCCCCCTGGGGCCAACGTCCTGACTTTC.

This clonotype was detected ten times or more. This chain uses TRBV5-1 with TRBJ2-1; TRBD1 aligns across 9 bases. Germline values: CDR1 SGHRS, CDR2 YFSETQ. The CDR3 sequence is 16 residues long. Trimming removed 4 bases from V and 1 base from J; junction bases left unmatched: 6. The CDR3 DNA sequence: TGCGCCAGCAGCACCCCCGGGACAGGGTCCTACAATGAGCAGTTCTTC. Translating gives CASSTPGTGSYNEQFF.

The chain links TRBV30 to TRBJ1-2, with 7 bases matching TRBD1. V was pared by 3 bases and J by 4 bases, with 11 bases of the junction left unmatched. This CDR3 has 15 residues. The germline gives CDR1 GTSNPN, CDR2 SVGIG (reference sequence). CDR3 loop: CAWRRGTGEGYGYTF. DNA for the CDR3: TGTGCCTGGAGGAGGGGAACAGGGGAGGGCTATGGCTACACCTTC.

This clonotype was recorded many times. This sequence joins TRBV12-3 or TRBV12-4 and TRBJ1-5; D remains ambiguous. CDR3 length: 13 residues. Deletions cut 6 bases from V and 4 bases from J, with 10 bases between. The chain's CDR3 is CASSEAGNQPQHF. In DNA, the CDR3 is TGTGCCAGCAGCGAGGCGGGAAATCAGCCCCAGCATTTT.

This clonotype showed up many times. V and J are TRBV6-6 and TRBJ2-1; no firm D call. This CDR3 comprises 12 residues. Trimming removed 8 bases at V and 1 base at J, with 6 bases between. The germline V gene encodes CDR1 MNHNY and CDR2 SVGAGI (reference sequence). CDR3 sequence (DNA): TGTGCCAGCTTTAAGTCCTACAATGAGCAGTTCTTC. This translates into CASFKSYNEQFF.

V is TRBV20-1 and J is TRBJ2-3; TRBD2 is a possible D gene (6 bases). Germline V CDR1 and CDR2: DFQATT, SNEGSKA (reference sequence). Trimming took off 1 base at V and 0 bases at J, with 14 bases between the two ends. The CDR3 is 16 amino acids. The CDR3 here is CSARALAAISTDTQYF. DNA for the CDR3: TGCAGTGCTAGAGCCTTAGCGGCGATTAGCACAGATACGCAGTATTTT.

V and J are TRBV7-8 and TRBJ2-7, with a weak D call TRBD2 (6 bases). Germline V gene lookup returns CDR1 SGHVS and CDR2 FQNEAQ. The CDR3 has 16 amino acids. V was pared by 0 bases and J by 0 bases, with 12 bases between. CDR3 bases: TGTGCCAGCAGCTTAGCGGGCGGGATGGGCTCCTACGAGCAGTACTTC. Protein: CASSLAGGMGSYEQYF.

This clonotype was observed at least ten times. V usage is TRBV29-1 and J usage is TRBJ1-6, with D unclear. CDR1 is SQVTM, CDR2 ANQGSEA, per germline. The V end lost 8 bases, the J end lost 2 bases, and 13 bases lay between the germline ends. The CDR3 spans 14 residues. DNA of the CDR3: TGCAGCTTCTGGGAGTTCCCCTATAATTCACCCCTCCACTTT. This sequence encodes CSFWEFPYNSPLHF.

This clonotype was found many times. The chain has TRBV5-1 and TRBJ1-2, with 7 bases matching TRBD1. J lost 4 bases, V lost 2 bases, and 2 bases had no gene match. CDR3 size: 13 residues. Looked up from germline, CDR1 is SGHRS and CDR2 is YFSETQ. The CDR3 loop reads CASSFGDSYGYTF. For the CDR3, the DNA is TGCGCCAGCAGCTTTGGGGACAGCTATGGCTACACCTTC. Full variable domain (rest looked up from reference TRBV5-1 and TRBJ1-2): KAGVTQTPRYLIKTRGQQVTLSCSPISGHRSVSWYQQTPGQGLQFLFEYFSETQRNKGNFPGRFSGRQFSNSRSEMNVSTLELGDSALYLCASSFGDSYGYTFGSGTRLTVV.

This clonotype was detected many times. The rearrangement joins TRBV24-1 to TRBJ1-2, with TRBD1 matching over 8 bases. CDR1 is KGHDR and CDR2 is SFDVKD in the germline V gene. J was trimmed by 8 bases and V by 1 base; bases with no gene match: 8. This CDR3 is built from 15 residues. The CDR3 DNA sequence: TGTGCCACCAGTGATTTAGCAGGGGGCTTTGGCGGCTACACCTTC. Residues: CATSDLAGGFGGYTF.

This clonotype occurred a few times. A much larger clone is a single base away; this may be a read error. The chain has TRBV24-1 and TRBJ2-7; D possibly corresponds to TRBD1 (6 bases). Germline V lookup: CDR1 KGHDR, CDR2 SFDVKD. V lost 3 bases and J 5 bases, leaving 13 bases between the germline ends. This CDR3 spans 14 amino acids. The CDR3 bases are TGTGCCACCAGTGATCCGGCCAGGGGCGACGAGCAGTACTTC. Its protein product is CATSDPARGDEQYF.

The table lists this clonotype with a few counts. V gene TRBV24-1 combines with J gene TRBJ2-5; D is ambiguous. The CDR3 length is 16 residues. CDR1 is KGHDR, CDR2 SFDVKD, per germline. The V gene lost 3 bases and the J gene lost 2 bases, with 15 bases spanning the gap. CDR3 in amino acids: CATSDPGDYRQETQYF. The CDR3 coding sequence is TGTGCCACCAGTGATCCTGGCGATTATAGGCAAGAGACCCAGTACTTC.